This TCR beta chain was observed in a study of cytomegalovirus exposure and HLA in healthy donors. The CDR3 runs 15 residues. Germline CDR1 MGHRA, CDR2 YSYEKL. Trimming took 0 bases from V and 3 from J, leaving 11 bases between them. The PCR used 60 Vbeta and 13 Jbeta primers. Sequenced by immunoSEQ multiplex PCR; TCRdb stores in-frame clones only, minus some. The profile shows over 200,000 clones, approximately 81% of them singletons. Donors were ostensibly healthy at sampling, although undocumented immune exposures were probable. The TCR comes from a human donor in good health. Sample: PBMCs. The rearrangement joins TRBV4-1 to TRBJ2-5; a weak D match, TRBD2 (6 bases). CDR3 sequence: CASSQEEGMKETQYF. DNA of the CDR3: TGCGCCAGCAGCCAAGAGGAGGGAATGAAAGAGACCCAGTACTTC.